Listed below are T cell receptor beta chains from one sample, sequenced in a study of low-dose radiotherapy and immunotherapy resistance in tumors. TCRdb fed the reads into MiXCR, producing one record per CDR3 protein. The sample lists around 76,000 distinct CDR3 sequences, around 31% occurring once. Sequenced material: PBMCs, taken before treatment. These receptors were taken from a female donor with ovarian cancer. Both conserved end residues are part of each CDR3. The D gene is left open where the match is weak. The listing skips clone size in some rows; elsewhere it reads once, few, many or a size class.

CDR3aa	CDR3nt	len	d_gene	abundance	j_gene	v_gene
CASSPRGMGYSGANVLTF	TGTGCCAGCAGTCCCAGGGGGATGGGGTACTCTGGGGCCAACGTCCTGACTTTC	18	TRBD1	many	TRBJ2-6	TRBV27
CASIPAGGNQPQHF	TGTGCCAGCATCCCAGCTGGCGGCAATCAGCCCCAGCATTTT	14	.	few	TRBJ1-5	TRBV6-2/TRBV6-3
CASSYSRRQNNSPLHF	TGTGCCAGCAGTTACTCGAGGCGGCAGAATAATTCACCCCTCCACTTT	16	.	.	TRBJ1-6	TRBV6-5
CASTSTGGVYSPLHF	TGTGCCAGTACCTCCACAGGGGGCGTTTACTCACCCCTCCACTTT	15	TRBD1	many	TRBJ1-6	TRBV19
CASSIGQGNTGELFF	TGTGCCAGCAGCATAGGACAGGGGAACACCGGGGAGCTGTTTTTT	15	TRBD1	.	TRBJ2-2	TRBV7-2
CSAREWGPQYF	TGCAGTGCTAGAGAGTGGGGACCGCAGTATTTT	11	.	many	TRBJ2-3	TRBV20-1
CASSDARTQGAEQFF	TGTGCCAGCAGTGACGCCCGGACGCAAGGGGCTGAGCAGTTCTTC	15	.	many	TRBJ2-1	TRBV2
CASSLKGHYEQYF	TGTGCCAGCTCACTAAAAGGGCATTACGAGCAGTACTTC	13	.	.	TRBJ2-7	TRBV18
CSTQRESLEQYF	TGCAGCACCCAGCGGGAGTCCCTCGAGCAGTACTTC	12	TRBD2	many	TRBJ2-7	TRBV20-1
CATSEPGFANGQFF	TGTGCCACCAGTGAGCCCGGGTTCGCGAATGGGCAGTTCTTC	14	.	many	TRBJ2-1	TRBV24-1
CASSVNSGGAGANVLTF	TGTGCCAGTAGTGTTAATTCAGGGGGCGCTGGGGCCAACGTCCTGACTTTC	17	TRBD1	many	TRBJ2-6	TRBV19
CASSYSTSGANVLTF	TGTGCCAGCAGTTACTCTACCTCTGGGGCCAACGTCCTGACTTTC	15	.	many	TRBJ2-6	TRBV6-6
CAWSSPTSRDFDNYGYTF	TGTGCCTGGAGTTCACCGACTTCCCGGGATTTTGATAACTATGGCTACACCTTC	18	.	few	TRBJ1-2	TRBV30
CSVAGDYEQYF	TGCAGCGTTGCCGGGGACTACGAGCAGTACTTC	11	.	many	TRBJ2-7	TRBV29-1
CASGGDYNEQFF	TGTGCCAGCGGGGGGGACTACAATGAGCAGTTCTTC	12	TRBD2	.	TRBJ2-1	TRBV2
CASSVFEVKNIQYF	TGTGCCAGCAGTGTCTTTGAAGTCAAAAACATTCAGTACTTC	14	.	many	TRBJ2-4	TRBV6-2/TRBV6-3
CSARTSGGYEQYF	TGCAGCGCCAGGACTAGCGGGGGATACGAGCAGTACTTC	13	TRBD2	.	TRBJ2-7	TRBV29-1
CASSGLAGAFGEQYF	TGTGCCAGCAGTGGACTAGCGGGGGCCTTCGGCGAGCAGTACTTC	15	TRBD2	.	TRBJ2-7	TRBV6-1
CASSLESGGANEQFF	TGCGCCAGCAGCTTGGAGTCCGGGGGGGCCAATGAGCAGTTCTTC	15	TRBD2	.	TRBJ2-1	TRBV5-1
CAWSDSGYEQYF	TGTGCCTGGAGTGACTCGGGCTACGAGCAGTACTTC	12	.	.	TRBJ2-7	TRBV30
CASSPGTSGIYKQNF	TGTGCCAGCAGTCCCGGGACTAGCGGAATATACAAGCAGAACTTC	15	TRBD2	.	TRBJ2-7	TRBV5-4
CASSQSKGVQFF	TGCGCCAGCAGTCAATCGAAAGGGGTTCAGTTCTTC	12	.	many	TRBJ2-1	TRBV23-1
CASSLAASGSGEQFF	TGTGCCAGCAGCTTAGCGGCTAGCGGGAGCGGTGAGCAGTTCTTC	15	TRBD2	many	TRBJ2-1	TRBV11-3
CSARPPSGGLLYEQYF	TGCAGTGCTAGGCCCCCTAGCGGGGGGTTGCTCTACGAGCAGTACTTC	16	TRBD2	many	TRBJ2-7	TRBV20-1
CASSEPGGSYNEQFF	TGTGCCAGCAGCGAACCAGGGGGGTCCTACAATGAGCAGTTCTTC	15	.	many	TRBJ2-1	TRBV3-1
CASSGSGTGHNEQFF	TGCGCCAGCAGCGGGTCGGGGACAGGACACAATGAGCAGTTCTTC	15	TRBD1	many	TRBJ2-1	TRBV5-5
CASSQPGLAVYNEQFF	TGTGCCAGCAGCCAGCCGGGACTAGCGGTCTACAATGAGCAGTTCTTC	16	TRBD2	many	TRBJ2-1	TRBV14
CAISGPEGNKSGYTF	TGTGCCATCAGCGGGCCTGAGGGCAACAAATCTGGCTACACCTTC	15	.	.	TRBJ1-2	TRBV6-1
CASTRTNGVF	TGCGCCAGCACCCGGACAAACGGGGTCTTC	10	.	many	TRBJ2-1	TRBV5-1
CASSIGRGGTGELFFFFFFF	.	20	.	.	TRBJ2-2	TRBV19
CASRPQTNQQETQYF	TGCGCCAGCAGACCGCAGACAAACCAACAAGAGACCCAGTACTTC	15	.	many	TRBJ2-5	TRBV5-1
CASSPPNGGISNEQFF	TGTGCCAGCTCACCCCCTAACGGGGGGATCAGCAATGAGCAGTTCTTT	16	TRBD2	.	TRBJ2-1	TRBV18
CASSQDPGRTSGANVLTF	TGTGCCAGCAGCCAAGATCCAGGGCGCACCTCTGGGGCCAACGTCCTGACTTTC	18	.	many	TRBJ2-6	TRBV4-2
CASSLHRVEGGDGYTF	TGTGCCAGCAGTTTGCACAGGGTGGAGGGAGGGGATGGCTACACCTTC	16	.	many	TRBJ1-2	TRBV27
CSVEIGGRENTIYF	TGCAGCGTTGAAATTGGGGGGCGGGAAAACACCATATATTTT	14	.	.	TRBJ1-3	TRBV29-1
CASLETGASTDTQYF	TGTGCCAGCCTAGAGACAGGGGCTAGCACAGATACGCAGTATTTT	15	TRBD1	.	TRBJ2-3	TRBV12-3/TRBV12-4
CASSLEGNFNYGYTF	TGCGCCAGCAGCTTGGAAGGAAACTTTAACTATGGCTACACCTTC	15	.	.	TRBJ1-2	TRBV5-1